These 28 T cell receptor beta chains share one sample of origin, sequenced in a study of shared clonotypes between healthy human individuals (TCRdb year 2020). Receptors were amplified or captured by the immunoSEQ multiplex PCR assay. Sourced from immuneACCESS, this table was stored by TCRdb with only in-frame sequences that have V and J called. A share of the clones is absent; for the studies checked, an unresolved V gene accounts for under half, and the remainder has no known explanation. Here the sample has roughly 1,000,000 clones; about 84% occur a single time. The top ten clones comprise roughly 0.62% of the sample. What was sequenced was memory CD4+ T cells from PBMCs. Taken with the paper, the label for cell subset or site translates to: CD45RA-negative fraction. The receptors come from a young man in good health. Some clones in this sample may be carry-over from other donors' samples.

The chain joins TRBV7-2 to TRBJ1-1; D unclear. The CDR3 covers 13 residues. From germline, CDR1 is SGHTA and CDR2 FQGNSA. Trimming left V 2 bases short and J 9 bases short, with 13 bases between. CDR3 sequence: CASSLRMEGQAFF. CDR3 sequence (DNA): TGTGCCAGCAGCTTAAGGATGGAAGGACAAGCTTTCTTT. The full variable domain, in which reference TRBV7-2 and TRBJ1-1 provide the parts outside the CDR3, is GAGVSQSPSNKVTEKGKDVELRCDPISGHTALYWYRQSLGQGLEFLIYFQGNSAPDKSGLPSDRFSAERTGGSVSTLTIQRTQQEDSAVYLCASSLRMEGQAFFGQGTRLTVV.

Notes on this clone: Relative to the germline gene, one junction end is altered; a read error may explain this. The chain carries TRBV10-1 and TRBJ2-2; tentatively, D is TRBD1 (6 bases). The V gene's germline CDR1 is WNHNN and CDR2 SYGVQD (reference sequence). The CDR3 spans 17 residues. The CDR3 spells CASSSLVPRGNIGELFF. The CDR3, as DNA: TGCGCCAGCAGTTCTTTAGTCCCCAGGGGAAACATCGGGGAGCTGTTTTTT.

This clone showed up just once. The chain links TRBV5-1 to TRBJ2-2, with D perhaps TRBD1 (6 bases). CDR3 length: 14 amino acids. Per germline, CDR1 SGHRS and CDR2 YFSETQ. Trimming left V 1 base short and J 6 bases short, with 10 bases between. The CDR3 DNA is TGCGCCAGCAGCTTGTGGACAGCGTCCGGGGAGCTGTTTTTT. This encodes CASSLWTASGELFF.

Only a few counts were recorded for this clone. The genes are TRBV7-9 and TRBJ2-1; D is ambiguous. The CDR3 extends over 16 amino acids. From germline, CDR1 is SEHNR and CDR2 FQNEAQ (reference sequence). Trimming stripped 3 bases from V and 0 bases from J, with 12 bases between. The CDR3 nucleotides read TGTGCCAGCAGCTTCCCACGAGTTGACTCCTACAATGAGCAGTTCTTC. Translated, it gives CASSFPRVDSYNEQFF. The whole variable domain, remainder taken from reference TRBV7-9 and TRBJ2-1, is DTGVSQNPRHKITKRGQNVTFRCDPISEHNRLYWYRQTLGQGPEFLTYFQNEAQLEKSRLLSDRFSAERPKGSFSTLEIQRTEQGDSAMYLCASSFPRVDSYNEQFFGPGTRLTVL.

J is TRBJ2-3 and V is TRBV7-8, with 12 bases matching TRBD2. The V segment lost 1 base and the J segment 5 bases; nucleotides outside the gene matches: 10. The CDR3 loop spans 18 amino acids. Per the germline V gene, CDR1 is SGHVS and CDR2 is FQNEAQ. CDR3 residues: CASSLGLAGGPFLDTQYF. The CDR3 coding sequence is TGTGCCAGCAGCTTAGGTCTAGCGGGAGGGCCGTTTTTAGATACGCAGTATTTT.

V is TRBV5-1 and J is TRBJ2-7; unclear D gene. The CDR3 loop spans 14 amino acids. Deletions cut 1 base from V and 2 bases from J, with 10 bases between. Germline V lookup: CDR1 SGHRS, CDR2 YFSETQ. The CDR3 reads CASSLSRSAYEQYF. The CDR3 DNA is TGCGCCAGCAGCTTGTCCAGGAGCGCCTACGAGCAGTACTTC.

The chain uses TRBV5-1 and TRBJ2-3; 12 nucleotides match TRBD2. This CDR3 is built from 16 residues. Germline V CDR1 and CDR2: SGHRS, YFSETQ. The V and J ends lost 7 bases and 3 bases, in that order; junction bases with no gene match: 9. CDR3 sequence: CASALLAGGRTDTQYF. The DNA of the CDR3 is TGCGCCAGCGCCCTACTAGCGGGAGGTAGGACAGATACGCAGTATTTT. Drawing the rest from reference TRBV5-1 and TRBJ2-3, the complete variable domain is KAGVTQTPRYLIKTRGQQVTLSCSPISGHRSVSWYQQTPGQGLQFLFEYFSETQRNKGNFPGRFSGRQFSNSRSEMNVSTLELGDSALYLCASALLAGGRTDTQYFGPGTRLTVL.

The CDR3 region is CASSSSSGVGNQPQHF. The DNA of the CDR3 is TGTGCCAGCAGCTCCTCCAGTGGAGTCGGCAATCAGCCCCAGCATTTT. The V call is TRBV28, the J call TRBJ1-5; no clear D gene. CDR1 is MDHEN and CDR2 is SYDVKM in the germline V gene. Trimming cost V 6 bases and J 2 bases, with 17 bases left between them. There are 16 residues in the CDR3.

This clone was seen more than once but under ten times. The chain joins TRBV18 to TRBJ2-7, with D unclear. Trimming removed 3 bases at V and 0 bases at J, with 9 bases between. The CDR3 sequence is 14 residues long. Germline assignment: CDR1 KGHSH and CDR2 LQKENI. Here the CDR3 DNA reads TGTGCCAGCTCACCTCCGGCAAGCTCCTACGAGCAGTACTTC. This codes for CASSPPASSYEQYF.

The J gene is TRBJ1-2, the V gene TRBV7-2, with TRBD1 matching over 7 bases. The CDR3 sequence is 15 residues long. The V and J ends lost 2 bases and 6 bases, in that order; junction bases with no gene match: 9. The germline gives CDR1 SGHTA, CDR2 FQGNSA. CDR3 region: CASSLLSRGRDGYTF. The CDR3 region has the DNA TGTGCCAGCAGCTTATTGTCGAGGGGGCGAGATGGCTACACCTTC.

This clone has more than one count but fewer than ten. The chain recombines TRBV2 with TRBJ1-2; D gene uncertain. The CDR3 has 14 residues. Germline-derived CDR1 and CDR2 are SNHLY and FYNNEI. Trimming removed 6 bases at V and 2 bases at J, with 13 bases between. The CDR3 DNA reads TGTGCCAGCAGGAGCGCGCCCCTAAACTATGGCTACACCTTC. Translated: CASRSAPLNYGYTF.

The CDR3 DNA reads TGTGCCAGCAGCGGTTGGGGTGGCGGGAGGAGTAACACCGGGGAGCTGTTTTTT. It encodes CASSGWGGGRSNTGELFF. The chain employs TRBV7-2 and TRBJ2-2; TRBD2 matches at 8 bases. J lost 2 bases, V lost 5 bases, and 13 bases had no gene match. The CDR3 length is 18 residues. Germline-derived CDR1 and CDR2 are SGHTA and FQGNSA.

The gene calls are TRBV2 and TRBJ1-1; no definite D call. Trimming left V 3 bases short and J 4 bases short, with 9 bases between. CDR1 is SNHLY and CDR2 is FYNNEI in the germline V gene. The CDR3 has 13 amino acids. This CDR3 is CASSDDQSTEAFF. The CDR3 DNA sequence: TGTGCCAGCAGTGATGACCAGAGCACTGAAGCTTTCTTT.

In regard to this clone: In the same sample, other DNA sequences code for this CDR3. The J gene is TRBJ1-4, the V gene TRBV18, with a possible D match to TRBD1 (6 bases). Between the trimmed V and J ends, which lost 6 bases and 1 base, there was a span of 12 bases. This CDR3 is 15 amino acids long. Germline assignment: CDR1 KGHSH and CDR2 LQKENI. CDR3: CASSPQGITNEKLFF. In DNA form, the CDR3 reads TGTGCCAGCTCGCCTCAGGGGATAACTAATGAAAAACTGTTTTTT.

The chain recombines TRBV4-2 with TRBJ2-1, with D tentatively TRBD1 (5 bases). Germline CDR1 and CDR2: LGHNA and YNFKEQ. The V end lost 2 bases, the J end lost 3 bases, and 11 bases lay between the germline ends. The CDR3 has 15 amino acids. The CDR3 spells CASSQQTGSYNEQFF. The DNA of the CDR3 is TGTGCCAGCAGCCAACAAACAGGCAGCTACAATGAGCAGTTCTTC.

This clone was recorded once. The genes are TRBV6-5 and TRBJ1-5; no reliable D call. CDR3 length: 12 amino acids. The germline V gene encodes CDR1 MNHEY and CDR2 SVGAGI. Trimming left V 0 bases short and J 9 bases short, with 6 bases between. The chain's CDR3 is CASSYSVGPQHF. The CDR3 region has the DNA TGTGCCAGCAGTTACTCGGTCGGGCCCCAGCATTTT.

V usage is TRBV2 and J usage is TRBJ1-5, with D possibly being TRBD1 (6 bases). Deletions cut 2 bases from V and 7 bases from J, with 18 bases between. There are 16 residues in the CDR3. In germline, CDR1 is SNHLY, CDR2 FYNNEI. Here the CDR3 reads CASSELVVTGGQPQHF. The CDR3 DNA reads as TGTGCCAGCAGTGAATTGGTGGTGACAGGTGGGCAGCCCCAGCATTTT.

The V and J genes are TRBV7-2 and TRBJ1-4, with D perhaps matching TRBD1 (5 bases). The length of the CDR3 is 17 residues. Germline-derived CDR1 and CDR2 are SGHTA and FQGNSA. V dropped 1 base and J dropped 8 bases, with 20 bases sitting between them. The CDR3 spells CASSLVNLAGQGEKLFF. CDR3 sequence (DNA): TGTGCCAGCAGCTTAGTAAACTTGGCAGGGCAGGGAGAAAAACTGTTTTTT.

This rearrangement joins TRBV20-1 to TRBJ2-5; D remains unclear. The CDR3 totals 10 residues. Germline V gives CDR1 DFQATT, CDR2 SNEGSKA (reference sequence). CDR3 nucleotides: TGCACAAGGGTAAAAGAGACCCAGTACTTC. This encodes CTRVKETQYF.

This chain joins TRBV19 and TRBJ2-4; D remains ambiguous. Germline CDR1 and CDR2: LNHDA and SQIVND (reference sequence). Deletions cut 4 bases from V and 0 bases from J, with 13 bases between. The CDR3 has 16 residues. The CDR3 reads CASSTGRLLAKNIQYF. The CDR3 DNA sequence: TGTGCCAGTAGTACCGGACGCCTACTAGCCAAAAACATTCAGTACTTC. The entire variable domain, with the rest obtained from reference TRBV19 and TRBJ2-4, is as follows: DGGITQSPKYLFRKEGQNVTLSCEQNLNHDAMYWYRQDPGQGLRLIYYSQIVNDFQKGDIAEGYSVSREKKESFPLTVTSAQKNPTAFYLCASSTGRLLAKNIQYFGAGTRLSVL.

The chain has TRBV6-5 and TRBJ1-1, with D possibly being TRBD1 (5 bases). The germline CDR1 and CDR2 sequences are MNHEY and SVGAGI. This CDR3 has 13 amino acids. The V end was cut by 7 bases, the J end by 4 bases, with 13 bases between. The CDR3 bases are TGTGCCAGCATCCGCCCGGGGGGCACTGAAGCTTTCTTT. Protein product: CASIRPGGTEAFF.

V gene TRBV6-4 combines with J gene TRBJ2-2; D is unresolved. The CDR3 has 12 amino acids. The germline gives CDR1 MRHNA, CDR2 SNTAGT. The V end was cut by 4 bases, the J end by 0 bases, with 0 bases between. Here the CDR3 DNA reads TGTGCCAGCAGTGCGAACACCGGGGAGCTGTTTTTT. Translation: CASSANTGELFF.

This sequence joins TRBV18 and TRBJ1-2; the match to TRBD1 covers 8 bases. Germline V gene lookup returns CDR1 KGHSH and CDR2 LQKENI. This CDR3 contains 15 residues. The J segment lost 6 bases and the V segment lost 6 bases, leaving 12 bases of the junction unmatched. The CDR3 DNA follows: TGTGCCAGCTCCTCGCAGGGGGCAGAAATCGATGGCTACACCTTC. Encoded protein: CASSSQGAEIDGYTF.

Remarks on this clone: Other DNA sequences of this sample code for an identical CDR3. The V and J genes are TRBV5-1 and TRBJ1-3; possible D gene TRBD1, 6 bases. Germline CDR1 reads SGHRS; CDR2 reads YFSETQ. Trimming shortened V by 4 bases and J by 0 bases, and 11 bases separated the two germline ends. The CDR3 is 15 amino acids. Here the CDR3 reads CASSLDRYSGNTIYF. Written as DNA, the CDR3 is TGCGCCAGCAGCCTTGACAGGTACTCTGGAAACACCATATATTTT.

A remark on this clone: It is likely a read error: a sequence one base away is far more abundant. Other DNA sequences in this sample translate to the same CDR3. CDR3 in amino acids: CAISGGAGEKLFF. The CDR3 coding sequence is TGCGCCATCAGTGGAGGGGCGGGTGAAAAACTGTTTTTT. This chain uses TRBV10-3 with TRBJ1-4; tentatively, D is TRBD1 (5 bases). Germline V gene data show CDR1 as ENHRY and CDR2 as SYGVKD. The length of the CDR3 is 13 residues.

This clone was seen a single time. The chain combines TRBV7-6 with TRBJ1-1; weak D call: TRBD1 (6 bases). CDR1 and CDR2 (germline): SGHVS, FNYEAQ. The V end lost 3 bases, the J end lost 4 bases, and 15 bases lay between the germline ends. The CDR3 is made up of 15 amino acids. CDR3 sequence reads: CASSFQGFGGTEAFF. The CDR3 region has the DNA TGTGCCAGCAGCTTCCAGGGGTTTGGGGGCACTGAAGCTTTCTTT.

This clone was observed a handful of times. This chain uses TRBV7-3 with TRBJ2-5, with D maybe TRBD2 (6 bases). The CDR3 is 14 amino acids. Trimming removed 5 bases at V and 1 base at J, with 11 bases between. The germline gives CDR1 SGHTA, CDR2 FQGTGA. CDR3 bases: TGTGCCAGCAGCCCGTGGACTACCCAAGAGACCCAGTACTTC. It is translated as CASSPWTTQETQYF.

V gene TRBV14 combines with J gene TRBJ2-2; D is undetermined. V was clipped by 4 bases and J by 1 base, with 10 bases between them. Looked up from germline, CDR1 is SGHDN and CDR2 is FVKESK. The CDR3 sequence is 15 residues long. The CDR3 DNA follows: TGTGCCAGCAGCCGCCAGCGCCGGAACACCGGGGAGCTGTTTTTT. Protein sequence: CASSRQRRNTGELFF.